This entry concerns a single T cell receptor (beta chain). The antigen is not known. This sample was included in a study of identical twins. The CDR3 loop spans 13 amino acids. Looked up from germline, CDR1 is MNHNS and CDR2 is SASEGT. V lost 8 bases, J lost 0 bases, and 10 bases lay in between. Findings and limits, study-wide: Where out-of-frame alpha sequences were twin-shared, they showed excess low generation probability. Recombination models fit unrelated individuals' TCR alpha sharing but underestimated twins'. It was possible that invariant MAIT and iNKT cells partly confounded the zero-insertion analyses.

A universal primer site arose from template switching, and cDNA bore unique molecular identifiers. Via MiXCR, TCRdb re-called the 5' RACE reads, giving one row per CDR3 protein. The sample yields 350,000 to 450,000 distinct CDR3 sequences, around 18% seen once. The sequenced sample was naive T cells sorted from blood. This chain uses TRBV6-1 with TRBJ1-2; weak D call: TRBD1 (5 bases). The sequence came from a man aged 50-59 years in good health. CDR3 loop: CASSGTSNYGYTF. Written as DNA, the CDR3 is TGTGCCAGCTCGGGGACCTCTAACTATGGCTACACCTTC.